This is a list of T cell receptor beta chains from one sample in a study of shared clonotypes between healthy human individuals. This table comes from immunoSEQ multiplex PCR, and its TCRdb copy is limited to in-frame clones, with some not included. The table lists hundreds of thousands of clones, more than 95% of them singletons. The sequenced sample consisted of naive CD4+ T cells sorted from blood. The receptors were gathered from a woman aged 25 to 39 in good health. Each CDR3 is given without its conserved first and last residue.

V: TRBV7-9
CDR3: ASSEAVLTEAF

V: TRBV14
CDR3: ASSQDPPWEQY

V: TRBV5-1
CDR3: ASSARLAGPLYNEQF

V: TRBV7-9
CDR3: ASSLTSGKSYEQY

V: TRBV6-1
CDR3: ASRGQRPEGAF

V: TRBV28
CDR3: ASSLAGIGSPLH

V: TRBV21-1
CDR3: ASSKQGFEDGYT

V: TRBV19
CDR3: ASSLTLNTGELF

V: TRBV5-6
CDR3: ASGRQPNTEAF

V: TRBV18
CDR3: ASSPVKDEAF

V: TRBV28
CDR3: ASSLYSRTSLESTGELF

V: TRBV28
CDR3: ASSSLDTEAF

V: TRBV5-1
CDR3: ASSLDDRDYEQY

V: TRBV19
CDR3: ASSIAGRASSTEAF

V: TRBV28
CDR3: ASSSRQEAFSGANVLT

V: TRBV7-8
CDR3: ASSLGVVPQH

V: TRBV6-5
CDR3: AASQGRLDGYT

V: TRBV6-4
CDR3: ASSGNRVQETQY

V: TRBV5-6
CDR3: ASSSGRGSLRYEQY

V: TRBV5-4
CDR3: AVPVGGQGMNEQF

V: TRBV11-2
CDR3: ASSLEFGRVGEKLF

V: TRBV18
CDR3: ASSPKMPGAAYNEQF

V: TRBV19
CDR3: ASSPRQGTLEQY

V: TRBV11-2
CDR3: ASSWTDGNTIY

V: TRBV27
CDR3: ASRWTGGISGANVLT

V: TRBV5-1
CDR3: ASSLWENGNYGYT

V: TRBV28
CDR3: ASSLLWEFGYT

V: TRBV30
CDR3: AGDRPGHYEQY

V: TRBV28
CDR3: ASSLYLEQY

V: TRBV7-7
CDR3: ASSVGLAGVETQY

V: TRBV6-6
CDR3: ASSRTSASSTDTQY

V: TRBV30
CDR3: AWNNRSNQPQH

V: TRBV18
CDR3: ASSTDDWASSYEQY

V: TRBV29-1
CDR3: SVGDKSSNTGELF

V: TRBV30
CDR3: AWTGQAISGANVLT

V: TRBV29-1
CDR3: SVGQGAINEQY

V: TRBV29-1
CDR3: SVTRTESFYNEQF

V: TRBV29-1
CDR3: SVSTSGRAYEQY

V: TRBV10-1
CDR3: ASSEGFGANVLT

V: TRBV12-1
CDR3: ASSYLGPGQGEKDNEKLF

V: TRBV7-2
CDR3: ASSLLYQETQY

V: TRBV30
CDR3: AWSPGGTVSYEQY

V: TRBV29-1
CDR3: SVQGNTEAF

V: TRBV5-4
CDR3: ASSLMGLGSYGYT

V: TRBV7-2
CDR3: ASSLVGNEQF

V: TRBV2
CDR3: ASSETAVAVLEQY

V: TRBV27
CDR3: ASRGYGYT

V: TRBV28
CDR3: ASSYKAGQPQH

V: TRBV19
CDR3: ASSIPGVEGNQPQH

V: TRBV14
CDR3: ASSQGGEGSQF

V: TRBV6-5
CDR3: ASSNSGRAINEQF

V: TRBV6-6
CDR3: ASSTGQRYEQY

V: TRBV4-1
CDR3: ASRGGNSGNTIY

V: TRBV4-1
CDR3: ASSLETGVIYEQY